This TCR beta chain emerged from a study of blood T cell repertoires in COVID-19. From germline, CDR1 is SGDLS and CDR2 YYNGEE. V lost 1 base and J lost 7, with 18 bases in between. The CDR3 has 17 residues. Some clones are missing from TCRdb's copy, which holds only in-frame ones; the method was immunoSEQ multiplex PCR. The data show a few hundred thousand clones, roughly 90% seen once. The origin of this receptor is a human donor in a cohort sampled during active COVID-19. Sequenced: peripheral blood. This chain joins TRBV9 and TRBJ1-6; D is perhaps TRBD1 (5 bases). The CDR3 loop is CASSVSGSRGQNSPLHF. The CDR3, as DNA: TGTGCCAGCAGCGTATCGGGTAGTAGGGGCCAAAATTCACCCCTCCACTTT.